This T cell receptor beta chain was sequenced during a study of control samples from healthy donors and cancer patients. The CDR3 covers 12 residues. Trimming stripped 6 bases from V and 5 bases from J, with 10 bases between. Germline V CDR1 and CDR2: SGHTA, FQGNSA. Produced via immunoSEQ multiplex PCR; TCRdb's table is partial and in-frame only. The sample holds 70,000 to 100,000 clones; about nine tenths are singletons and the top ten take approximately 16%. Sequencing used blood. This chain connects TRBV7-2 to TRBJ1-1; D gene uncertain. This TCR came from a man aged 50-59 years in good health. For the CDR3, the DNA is TGTGCCAGCAGGTTCCCCGGGACTGAAGCTTTCTTT. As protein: CASRFPGTEAFF.